This T cell receptor (beta chain) came from a study of blood T cell repertoires in COVID-19. Original methodology: From reference gene primer amplification, estimates of nucleated cell counts were derived. TCRdb's table, derived via immunoSEQ multiplex PCR, lists solely in-frame clones and lacks some. That table supplies the V and J calls and clone size; D and trimming were determined from the DNA. The sample yields over 85,000 clones, less than 85% seen once. The CDR3 length is 16 residues. Per germline, CDR1 SGHNT and CDR2 YYREEE (reference sequence). The J segment lost 5 bases and the V segment lost 4 bases, leaving 9 bases of the junction unmatched.

This clonotype was obtained from a woman older than 75 with acute or convalescent COVID-19. The chain links TRBV5-4 to TRBJ2-2; the match to TRBD2 covers 9 bases. The sequencing input was peripheral blood. The DNA for the CDR3 is TGTGCCAGCAGCGGGCGGAGGCTAGCGGGAACCGGGGAGCTGTTTTTT. Translating it yields CASSGRRLAGTGELFF.